This TCR beta chain is from a study of control samples from healthy donors and cancer patients. Trimming removed 2 bases from V and 11 bases from J; junction bases left unmatched: 4. The germline CDR1 and CDR2 sequences are WNHNN and SYGVQD (reference sequence). There are 12 residues in the CDR3. Repertoires were generated with immunoSEQ multiplex PCR, while TCRdb's copy carries only in-frame clones and drops some. The sample has approximately 100,000 clones; over 85% are singletons. The sequencing sample was made of blood. The J gene is TRBJ1-1, the V gene TRBV10-1; 8 nucleotides agree with TRBD1. The clonotype originates from a human donor in good health. The donor label of this sample is uncertain. CDR3 amino acids: CASSEGQGSAFF. Written as DNA, the CDR3 is TGCGCCAGCAGTGAGGGACAGGGATCGGCTTTCTTT.